This TCR beta chain was observed in a study of T-cell reconstitution after alpha-beta-depleted transplantation in children. Study-level points and caveats: One year after transplant, T-cell counts and diversity came mostly from newly produced T cells. The origin of alpha-beta T cells about two months after transplant was reportedly several hundred expanded graft clones. The high TCRbeta diversity at day 60 in some patients came from surviving recipient T cells and thymic progenitors.

Unique molecular identifiers tagged the TCRbeta library. TCRdb re-called the PCR reads through MiXCR, storing one row per CDR3 protein. The data show about 200,000 distinct CDR3 sequences, with more than 15% seen just once and roughly two fifths held by the top ten. The germline gives CDR1 ENHRY, CDR2 SYGVKD. V lost 2 bases to trimming and J lost 8 bases, with 13 bases between them. This CDR3 comprises 14 residues. For this clonotype: The target antigen is unknown.

The chain has TRBV10-3 and TRBJ2-1, with D possibly matching TRBD1 (6 bases). The clonotype was recovered from a male patient between 2 and 10 years old who had a stem cell transplant for acute lymphoblastic leukemia, so the T cells may come from the graft donor. Sequenced material: PBMCs, mostly from graft donor cells, taken 360 days after TCRalphabeta/CD19-depleted stem cell transplant. The CDR3 loop is CAISEEDYRDEQFF. Written as DNA, the CDR3 is TGTGCCATCAGTGAGGAAGACTACAGGGATGAGCAGTTCTTC.